What follows are 25 T cell receptor beta chains derived from one specimen sequenced in a study of vaccination effects on CD4 cells after COVID-19. Their cognate antigens are unknown. Sequenced by immunoSEQ multiplex PCR; TCRdb stores in-frame clones only, minus some. The table has roughly 59,000 clones, just under 80% seen once; the top ten hold 2%. Viral peptide pools were used in the ViraFEST assay to expand antigen-specific CD4+ T cells, and sequencing came afterward. After less than 11 days in culture, the CD4+ T cells were isolated. As their vaccination, participants received two doses of either BNT162b2 or mRNA-1273. The specimen comprised CD4+ T cells from PBMCs cultured with HCoV-OC43 spike peptides, sampled after COVID-19 vaccination. Subset indicated: HCoV-OC43 spike overlapping peptide pool stimulation. These receptor sequences come from a human donor who received a COVID-19 vaccine.

This clone was seen a handful of times. The chain combines TRBV7-2 with TRBJ1-6; 7 bases are a match to TRBD1. This CDR3 contains 16 residues. V lost 5 bases to trimming and J lost 7 bases; unmatched junction nucleotides: 11. CDR1 is SGHTA and CDR2 is FQGNSA in the germline V gene. The CDR3 sequence is CASSPRTTGANSPLHF. CDR3 nucleotide sequence: TGTGCCAGCAGCCCGAGAACTACAGGGGCCAATTCACCCCTCCACTTT.

V gene TRBV29-1 combines with J gene TRBJ2-5; the match to TRBD2 covers 7 bases. The V gene's germline CDR1 is SQVTM and CDR2 ANQGSEA. This CDR3 has 14 amino acids. Trimming at V came to 2 bases and at J to 5 bases, leaving 8 bases not matched to a gene. Written as DNA, the CDR3 is TGCAGCGTTGAACACGTACCCGGGGGGGAGACCCAGTACTTC. Amino acid sequence: CSVEHVPGGETQYF. Based on the CDR3 plus reference TRBV29-1 and TRBJ2-5, the full variable domain is SAVISQKPSRDICQRGTSLTIQCQVDSQVTMMFWYRQQPGQSLTLIATANQGSEATYESGFVIDKFPISRPNLTFSTLTVSNMSPEDSSIYLCSVEHVPGGETQYFGPGTRLLVL.

The chain carries TRBV7-3 and TRBJ1-1; D remains unclear. Looked up from germline, CDR1 is SGHTA and CDR2 is FQGTGA. V was clipped by 2 bases and J by 7 bases, with 11 bases between them. This CDR3 is built from 13 residues. The CDR3 DNA follows: TGTGCCAGCAGCTTATCTCCTACGGGTGAAGCTTTCTTT. Translation gives CASSLSPTGEAFF.

This clone has more than one count but fewer than ten. V and J are TRBV2 and TRBJ1-6; no firm D call. From germline, CDR1 is SNHLY and CDR2 FYNNEI. This CDR3 comprises 13 residues. Trimming removed 8 bases from V and 7 bases from J, with 12 bases in between. CDR3 sequence reads: CASAGLRNSPLHF. The CDR3 DNA sequence: TGTGCCAGCGCGGGGTTGAGGAATTCACCCCTCCACTTT. Together with reference TRBV2 and TRBJ1-6, the CDR3 gives the full variable domain: EPEVTQTPSHQVTQMGQEVILRCVPISNHLYFYWYRQILGQKVEFLVSFYNNEISEKSEIFDDQFSVERPDGSNFTLKIRSTKLEDSAMYFCASAGLRNSPLHFGNGTRLTVT.

The chain combines TRBV24-1 with TRBJ2-1; the D is unclear. Trimming left V 4 bases short and J 2 bases short, with 14 bases between. Germline loops: CDR1 KGHDR, CDR2 SFDVKD. CDR3 length equals 16 residues. DNA of the CDR3: TGTGCCACCAGTGACCTACCGGCCGTGACCTACAATGAGCAGTTCTTC. Its protein product is CATSDLPAVTYNEQFF.

Remarks on this clone: At one end, the junction sequence differs from germline, possibly due to a read error. The chain combines TRBV5-1 with TRBJ1-5; 8 positions match TRBD1. Germline V CDR1 and CDR2: SGHRS, YFSETQ. This CDR3 comprises 15 residues. The CDR3: CASSLGAGGNEPQHF. CDR3 DNA sequence: TGCGCCAGCAGCTTGGGGGCAGGGGGCAATGAGCCCCAGCATTTT.

This sequence joins TRBV11-2 and TRBJ2-7; no firm D call. Looked up from germline, CDR1 is SGHAT and CDR2 is FQNNGV. CDR3 size: 13 residues. The ends were cut back, 1 base at V and 7 bases at J, with 11 bases in the middle. The CDR3 region is CASSLGQVGEQYV. CDR3 nucleotides: TGTGCCAGCAGCTTAGGTCAGGTCGGAGAGCAGTACGTC.

The CDR3 loop reads CASSFSGTDTQYF. The CDR3 DNA is TGTGCCAGCAGCTTTTCAGGGACAGATACGCAGTATTTT. This chain joins TRBV5-4 and TRBJ2-3; a possible D gene is TRBD1 (5 bases). There are 13 residues in the CDR3. V gave up 2 bases and J gave up 3 bases, with 7 bases separating them. Germline V gene data show CDR1 as SGHNT and CDR2 as YYREEE (reference sequence).

This clone was picked up one time. The chain carries TRBV10-1 and TRBJ2-2; D possibly corresponds to TRBD2 (5 bases). Trimming shortened V by 6 bases and J by 7 bases, and 15 bases separated the two germline ends. Per germline, CDR1 WNHNN and CDR2 SYGVQD (reference sequence). The CDR3 is 14 residues long. The CDR3 coding sequence is TGCGCCAGCAGGGCCACTAGGGTAGACGGGGAGCTGTTTTTT. It encodes CASRATRVDGELFF.

The V and J genes are TRBV19 and TRBJ2-2, with 12 positions matching TRBD2. CDR1 and CDR2 from the germline V gene are LNHDA and SQIVND (reference sequence). CDR3 size: 15 residues. The junction had 2 bases not matched to a gene; V was cut back by 4 bases and J by 5 bases. DNA of the CDR3: TGTGCCAGTAGTAAGGGGACTAGCGGGACCGGGGAGCTGTTTTTT. It is translated as CASSKGTSGTGELFF.

The rearrangement links TRBV9 to TRBJ2-5; tentative D call: TRBD1 (5 bases). The V end was cut by 3 bases, the J end by 5 bases, with 11 bases between. Germline assignment: CDR1 SGDLS and CDR2 YYNGEE. This CDR3 spans 13 amino acids. CDR3 coding DNA: TGTGCCAGCAGCGCTCAGGGTTGGGAGACCCAGTACTTC. As protein: CASSAQGWETQYF.

The chain has TRBV14 and TRBJ1-1; no definite D call. The CDR3 has 16 amino acids. CDR1 and CDR2 from the germline V gene are SGHDN and FVKESK. V dropped 3 bases and J dropped 1 base, with 15 bases sitting between them. CDR3 in DNA: TGTGCCAGCAGCCACCGGGGAGGAGCTCCGAACACTGAAGCTTTCTTT. Translation: CASSHRGGAPNTEAFF.

This clone was found a few times. The chain employs TRBV11-2 and TRBJ1-3, with D perhaps TRBD1 (5 bases). Trimming removed 3 bases from V and 0 bases from J, with 15 bases in between. This CDR3 has 17 amino acids. The germline V gene has CDR1 SGHAT and CDR2 FQNNGV. CDR3 nucleotides: TGTGCCAGCAGCTTTGGGGACGTTCGCCTCTCTGGAAACACCATATATTTT. Translation gives CASSFGDVRLSGNTIYF.

This clone was counted a single time. The chain joins TRBV10-1 to TRBJ1-1; unclear D gene. In germline, CDR1 is WNHNN, CDR2 SYGVQD (reference sequence). V shed 2 bases and J shed 0 bases, with 7 bases lying between them. This CDR3 spans 14 amino acids. The CDR3 protein is CASSEKPVNTEAFF. CDR3 coding DNA: TGCGCCAGCAGTGAGAAGCCGGTGAACACTGAAGCTTTCTTT.

The rearrangement links TRBV2 to TRBJ2-7; 7 nucleotides match TRBD1. The ends lost 5 bases at V and 0 bases at J; junction bases unmatched: 1. The germline V gene has CDR1 SNHLY and CDR2 FYNNEI. The CDR3 extends over 13 amino acids. CDR3 bases: TGTGCCAGCAGTCGGGACAGCTCCTACGAGCAGTACGTC. Encoded protein: CASSRDSSYEQYV.

The chain carries TRBV5-1 and TRBJ2-2; D is possibly TRBD1 (5 bases). This CDR3 spans 15 amino acids. Trimming removed 1 base from V and 2 bases from J, with 9 bases in between. From germline, CDR1 is SGHRS and CDR2 YFSETQ. The CDR3 DNA reads as TGCGCCAGCAGCTTGTACGACAGAAACACCGGGGAGCTGTTTTTT. It translates to CASSLYDRNTGELFF.

The chain is built from TRBV7-2 and TRBJ1-3; tentative D call: TRBD1 (6 bases). This CDR3 has 17 residues. Germline CDR1 SGHTA, CDR2 FQGNSA. Deletions cut 4 bases from V and 0 bases from J, with 16 bases between. CDR3 loop: CASSSSFGTTSGNTIYF. CDR3 coding DNA: TGTGCCAGCAGCTCCTCCTTCGGGACAACCTCTGGAAACACCATATATTTT.

The J gene is TRBJ2-5, the V gene TRBV19; either TRBD1 or TRBD2 may fit D (5 bases each). V gave up 8 bases and J gave up 3 bases, with 10 bases separating them. This CDR3 comprises 12 residues. Germline loops: CDR1 LNHDA, CDR2 SQIVND (reference sequence). The CDR3 sequence is CASLGDEETQYF. The CDR3 DNA sequence: TGTGCCAGTCTAGGGGACGAAGAGACCCAGTACTTC.

This clone was seen a single time. The chain couples TRBV24-1 to TRBJ1-5; 9 bases agree with TRBD1. V shed 4 bases and J 12 bases; nucleotides not matched to a gene: 9. Per the germline V gene, CDR1 is KGHDR and CDR2 is SFDVKD. The CDR3 contains 14 residues. CDR3 loop: CATSDPDRGPLQHF. The DNA of the CDR3 is TGTGCCACCAGTGACCCGGACAGGGGACCTCTCCAGCATTTT.

This chain uses TRBV20-1 with TRBJ2-1, with D unclear. Between the trimmed V and J ends, which lost 5 bases and 3 bases, there was a span of 5 bases. There are 11 residues in the CDR3. Germline assignment: CDR1 DFQATT and CDR2 SNEGSKA (reference sequence). The CDR3 DNA follows: TGCAGTGCTGCGGACTACAATGAGCAGTTCTTC. Translation gives CSAADYNEQFF.

This chain uses TRBV4-3 with TRBJ1-2; D uncertain. Per germline, CDR1 LGHNA and CDR2 YSLEER. CDR3 length equals 15 residues. Trimming removed 0 bases at V and 8 bases at J, with 16 bases between. CDR3 in amino acids: CASSQDRGGLRGYTF. As DNA, the CDR3 is TGCGCCAGCAGCCAAGATCGTGGAGGGTTGCGGGGCTACACCTTC.

The genes are TRBV11-2 and TRBJ2-3; 11 bases match TRBD2. This CDR3 has 19 residues. Trimming cost V 5 bases and J 0 bases; bases outside gene matches: 13. CDR1 SGHAT and CDR2 FQNNGV come from the germline V gene. The CDR3 sequence is CASSPTSGGWLSSTDTQYF. The CDR3 DNA is TGTGCCAGCAGCCCTACTAGCGGGGGATGGCTATCTAGCACAGATACGCAGTATTTT. Complete variable domain (other parts from reference TRBV11-2 and TRBJ2-3): EAGVAQSPRYKIIEKRQSVAFWCNPISGHATLYWYQQILGQGPKLLIQFQNNGVVDDSQLPKDRFSAERLKGVDSTLKIQPAKLEDSAVYLCASSPTSGGWLSSTDTQYFGPGTRLTVL.

This clone was observed a handful of times. This sequence joins TRBV7-9 and TRBJ1-1, with D perhaps TRBD1 (6 bases). The CDR3 spans 13 residues. V dropped 1 base and J dropped 5 bases, with 8 bases sitting between them. The germline V gene encodes CDR1 SEHNR and CDR2 FQNEAQ (reference sequence). The DNA of the CDR3 is TGTGCCAGCAGCTTAGTACAGGGAACTGAAGCTTTCTTT. As protein: CASSLVQGTEAFF.

V gene TRBV5-4 combines with J gene TRBJ2-1; 9 bases map to TRBD1. V was pared by 0 bases and J by 10 bases, with 11 bases of the junction left unmatched. CDR1 and CDR2 from the germline V gene are SGHNT and YYREEE (reference sequence). The CDR3 is made up of 16 amino acids. The DNA for the CDR3 is TGTGCCAGCAGCTTGGTAGTGGGACAGGGAGGTAAGGAGCAGTTCTTC. Translation: CASSLVVGQGGKEQFF.

This clone has more than one count but fewer than ten. The rearrangement uses TRBV7-3 and TRBJ1-1, with TRBD1 as a possible D gene (5 bases). The CDR3 covers 13 residues. V was clipped by 3 bases and J by 1 base, with 6 bases between them. CDR1 and CDR2 from the germline V gene are SGHTA and FQGTGA. The CDR3, as DNA: TGTGCCAGCAGCTTTAGGGGGAACACTGAAGCTTTCTTT. Its translation is CASSFRGNTEAFF.